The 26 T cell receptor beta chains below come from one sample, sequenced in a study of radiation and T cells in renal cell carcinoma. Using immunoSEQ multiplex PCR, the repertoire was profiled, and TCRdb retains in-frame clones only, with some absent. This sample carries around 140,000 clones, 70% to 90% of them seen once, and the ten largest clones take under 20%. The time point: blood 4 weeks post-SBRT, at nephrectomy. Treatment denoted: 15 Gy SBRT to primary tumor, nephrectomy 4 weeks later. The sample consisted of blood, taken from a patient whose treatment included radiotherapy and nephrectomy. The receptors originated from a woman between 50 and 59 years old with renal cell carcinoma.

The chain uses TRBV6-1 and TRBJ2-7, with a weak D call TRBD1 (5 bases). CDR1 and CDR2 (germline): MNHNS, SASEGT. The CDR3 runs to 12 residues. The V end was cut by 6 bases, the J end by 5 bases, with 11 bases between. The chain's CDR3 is CASRNLGDEQYF. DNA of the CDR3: TGTGCCAGCAGAAACCTAGGGGACGAGCAGTACTTC.

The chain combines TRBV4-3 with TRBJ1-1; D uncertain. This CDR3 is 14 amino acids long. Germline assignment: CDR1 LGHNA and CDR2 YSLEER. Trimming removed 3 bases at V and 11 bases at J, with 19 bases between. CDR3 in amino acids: CASSHLLGPQWAFF. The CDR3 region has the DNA TGCGCCAGCAGCCATCTCCTGGGCCCCCAGTGGGCTTTCTTT.

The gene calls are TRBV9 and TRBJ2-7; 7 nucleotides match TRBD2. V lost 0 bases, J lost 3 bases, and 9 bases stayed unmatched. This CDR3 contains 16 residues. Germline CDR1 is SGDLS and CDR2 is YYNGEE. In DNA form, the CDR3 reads TGTGCCAGCAGCGTAGGACCTAGCGGAATATTCTACGAGCAGTACTTC. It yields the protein CASSVGPSGIFYEQYF.

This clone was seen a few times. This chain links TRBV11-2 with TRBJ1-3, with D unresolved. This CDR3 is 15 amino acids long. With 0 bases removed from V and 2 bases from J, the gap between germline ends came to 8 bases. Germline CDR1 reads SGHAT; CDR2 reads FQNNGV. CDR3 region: CASSLDSTAGNTIYF. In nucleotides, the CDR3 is TGTGCCAGCAGCTTAGATAGTACAGCTGGAAACACCATATATTTT.

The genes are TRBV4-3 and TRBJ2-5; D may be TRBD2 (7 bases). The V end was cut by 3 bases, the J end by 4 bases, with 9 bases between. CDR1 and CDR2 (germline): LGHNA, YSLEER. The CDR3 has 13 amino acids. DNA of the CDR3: TGCGCCAGCAGCCAGGGGGGGGCAGAGACCCAGTACTTC. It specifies CASSQGGAETQYF.

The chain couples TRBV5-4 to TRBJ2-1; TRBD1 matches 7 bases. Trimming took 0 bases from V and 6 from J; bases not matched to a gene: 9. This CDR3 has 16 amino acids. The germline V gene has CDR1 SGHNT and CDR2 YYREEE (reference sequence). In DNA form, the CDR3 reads TGTGCCAGCAGCTTGGTGCCGGGACAGACAGGCAATGAGCAGTTCTTC. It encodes CASSLVPGQTGNEQFF.

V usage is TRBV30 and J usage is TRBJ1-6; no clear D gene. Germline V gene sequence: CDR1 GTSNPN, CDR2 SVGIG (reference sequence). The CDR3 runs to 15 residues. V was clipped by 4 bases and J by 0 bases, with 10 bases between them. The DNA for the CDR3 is TGTGCCTGGACAGGACGGGTCTCCTATAATTCACCCCTCCACTTT. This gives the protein CAWTGRVSYNSPLHF.

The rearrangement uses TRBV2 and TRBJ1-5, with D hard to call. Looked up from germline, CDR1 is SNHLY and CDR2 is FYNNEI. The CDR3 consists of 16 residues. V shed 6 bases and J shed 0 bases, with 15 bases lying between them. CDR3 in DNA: TGTGCCAGCAGGTTCGGGGAAGATTATAGCAATCAGCCCCAGCATTTT. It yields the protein CASRFGEDYSNQPQHF.

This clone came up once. Here the CDR3 reads CASSSGTANYGYTF. The CDR3, as DNA: TGTGCCAGCAGCTCCGGGACAGCTAACTATGGCTACACCTTC. V is TRBV5-5 and J is TRBJ1-2; 7 nucleotides align to TRBD1. Per the germline V gene, CDR1 is SGHKS and CDR2 is YYEKEE (reference sequence). V lost 3 bases and J lost 0; bases outside the gene matches: 2. CDR3 length: 14 amino acids.

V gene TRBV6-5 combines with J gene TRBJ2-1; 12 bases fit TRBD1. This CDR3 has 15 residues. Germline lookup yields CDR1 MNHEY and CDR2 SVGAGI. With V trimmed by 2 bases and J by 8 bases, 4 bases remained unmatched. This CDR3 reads CASSYLGQGAHEQFF. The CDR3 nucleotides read TGTGCCAGCAGTTACCTGGGACAGGGGGCGCATGAGCAGTTCTTC.

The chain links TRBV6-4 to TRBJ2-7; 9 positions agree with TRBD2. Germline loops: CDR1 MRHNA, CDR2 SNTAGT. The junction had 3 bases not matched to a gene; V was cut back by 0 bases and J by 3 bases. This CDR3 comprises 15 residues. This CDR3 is CASSDSCGGDYEQYF. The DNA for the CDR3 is TGTGCCAGCAGTGACTCCTGCGGGGGGGACTACGAGCAGTACTTC.

The CDR3 region is CASSSATGELFF. As DNA, the CDR3 is TGCGCCAGCAGTTCAGCCACCGGGGAGCTGTTTTTT. V usage is TRBV10-2 and J usage is TRBJ2-2, with D unresolved. Germline values: CDR1 WSHSY, CDR2 SAAADI. The CDR3 is 12 residues long. Trimming cost V 5 bases and J 4 bases, with 5 bases left between them.

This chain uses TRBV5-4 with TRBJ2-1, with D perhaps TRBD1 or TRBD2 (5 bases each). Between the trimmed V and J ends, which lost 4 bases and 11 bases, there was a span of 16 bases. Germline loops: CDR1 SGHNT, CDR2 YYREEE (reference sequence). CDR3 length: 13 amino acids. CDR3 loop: CASSLSGDVKQFF. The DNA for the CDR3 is TGTGCCAGCAGCCTGAGTGGGGACGTGAAGCAGTTCTTC.

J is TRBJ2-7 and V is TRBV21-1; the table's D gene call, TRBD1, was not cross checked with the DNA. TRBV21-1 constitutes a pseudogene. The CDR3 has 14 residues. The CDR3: CASTDRDRVDEQYF. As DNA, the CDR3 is TGTGCCAGCACGGACCGGGACAGGGTGGACGAGCAGTACTTC.

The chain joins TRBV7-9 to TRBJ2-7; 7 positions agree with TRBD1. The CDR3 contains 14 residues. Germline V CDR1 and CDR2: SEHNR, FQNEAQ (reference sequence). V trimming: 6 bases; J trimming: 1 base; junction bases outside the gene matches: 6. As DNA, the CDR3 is TGTGCCAGCAGTTCGGACAGGCAGTCCTACGAGCAGTACTTC. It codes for CASSSDRQSYEQYF.

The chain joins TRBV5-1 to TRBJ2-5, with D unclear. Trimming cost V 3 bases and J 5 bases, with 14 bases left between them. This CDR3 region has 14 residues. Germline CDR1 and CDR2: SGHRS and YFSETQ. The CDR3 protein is CASSYGTESETQYF. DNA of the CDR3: TGCGCCAGCAGCTACGGTACAGAGTCCGAGACCCAGTACTTC.

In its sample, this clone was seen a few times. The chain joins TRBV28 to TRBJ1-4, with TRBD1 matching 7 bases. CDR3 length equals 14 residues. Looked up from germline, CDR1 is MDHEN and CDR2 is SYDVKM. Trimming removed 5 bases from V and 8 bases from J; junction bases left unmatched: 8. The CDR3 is CASSRQGLGEKLFF. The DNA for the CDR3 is TGTGCCAGCAGTAGACAGGGTTTGGGCGAAAAACTGTTTTTT. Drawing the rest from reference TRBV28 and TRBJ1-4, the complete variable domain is DVKVTQSSRYLVKRTGEKVFLECVQDMDHENMFWYRQDPGLGLRLIYFSYDVKMKEKGDIPEGYSVSREKKERFSLILESASTNQTSMYLCASSRQGLGEKLFFGSGTQLSVL.

CDR3 residues: CASSAAGEWVEQFF. DNA for the CDR3: TGTGCCAGCAGCGCGGCCGGAGAGTGGGTCGAGCAGTTCTTC. The rearrangement links TRBV5-4 to TRBJ2-1; the D is unclear. From germline, CDR1 is SGHNT and CDR2 YYREEE (reference sequence). The CDR3 extends over 14 amino acids. V dropped 4 bases and J dropped 10 bases, with 18 bases sitting between them.

The CDR3 DNA sequence: TGCGCCAGCAGCTTGGACGGGATCGACAATCAGCCCCAGCATTTT. Its translation: CASSLDGIDNQPQHF. The V call is TRBV5-1, the J call TRBJ1-5; no clear D gene. The germline V and J ends were trimmed by 0 bases and 3 bases, with 10 bases remaining between them. CDR1 is SGHRS and CDR2 is YFSETQ in the germline V gene. The CDR3 runs to 15 residues. Filled out from reference TRBV5-1 and TRBJ1-5, the complete variable domain reads KAGVTQTPRYLIKTRGQQVTLSCSPISGHRSVSWYQQTPGQGLQFLFEYFSETQRNKGNFPGRFSGRQFSNSRSEMNVSTLELGDSALYLCASSLDGIDNQPQHFGDGTRLSIL.

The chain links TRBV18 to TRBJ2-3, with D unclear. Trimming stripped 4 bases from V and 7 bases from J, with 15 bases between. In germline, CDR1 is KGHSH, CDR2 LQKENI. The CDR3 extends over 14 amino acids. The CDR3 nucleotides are TGTGCCAGCTCACGAACGGACGCGCCCCATACGCAGTATTTT. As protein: CASSRTDAPHTQYF.

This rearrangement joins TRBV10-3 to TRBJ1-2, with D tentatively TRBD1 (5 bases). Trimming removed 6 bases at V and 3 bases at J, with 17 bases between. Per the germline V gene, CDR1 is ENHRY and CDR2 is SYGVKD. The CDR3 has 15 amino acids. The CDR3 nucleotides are TGTGCCATCAGCTCCCAGGGAGGGGCGGACTATGGCTACACCTTC. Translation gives CAISSQGGADYGYTF.

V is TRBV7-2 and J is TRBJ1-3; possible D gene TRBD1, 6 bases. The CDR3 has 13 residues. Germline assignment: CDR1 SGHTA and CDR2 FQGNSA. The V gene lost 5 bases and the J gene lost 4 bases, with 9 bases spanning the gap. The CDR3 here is CASSQGTGNTIYF. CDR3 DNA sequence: TGTGCCAGCAGCCAAGGGACAGGAAACACCATATATTTT.

The CDR3 sequence is CASSVATDTQYF. CDR3 nucleotide sequence: TGTGCCAGCAGCGTGGCAACAGATACGCAGTATTTT. This chain joins TRBV9 and TRBJ2-3; D is uncertain. The V and J ends lost 2 bases and 3 bases respectively, with 4 bases between them. This CDR3 comprises 12 residues. Per the germline V gene, CDR1 is SGDLS and CDR2 is YYNGEE.

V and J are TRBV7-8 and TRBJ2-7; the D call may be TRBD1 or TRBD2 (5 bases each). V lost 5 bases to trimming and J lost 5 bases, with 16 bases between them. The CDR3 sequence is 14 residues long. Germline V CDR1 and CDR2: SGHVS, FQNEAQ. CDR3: CASSPLGDVNEQYF. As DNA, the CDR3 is TGTGCCAGCAGCCCATTGGGGGACGTCAACGAGCAGTACTTC.

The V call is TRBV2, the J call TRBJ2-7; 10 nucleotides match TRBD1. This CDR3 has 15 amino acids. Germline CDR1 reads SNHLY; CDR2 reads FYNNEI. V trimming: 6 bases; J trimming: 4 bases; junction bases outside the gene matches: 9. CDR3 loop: CASRDRGLYNYEQYF. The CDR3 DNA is TGTGCCAGCAGGGACAGGGGGTTATATAATTACGAGCAGTACTTC.

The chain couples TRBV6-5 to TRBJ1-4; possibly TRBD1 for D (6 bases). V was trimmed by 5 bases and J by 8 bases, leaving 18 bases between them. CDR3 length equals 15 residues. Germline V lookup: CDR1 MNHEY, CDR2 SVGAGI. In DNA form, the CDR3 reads TGTGCCAGCAGTCACCCCTCCTCCGGGGGCGAAAAACTGTTTTTT. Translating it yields CASSHPSSGGEKLFF.